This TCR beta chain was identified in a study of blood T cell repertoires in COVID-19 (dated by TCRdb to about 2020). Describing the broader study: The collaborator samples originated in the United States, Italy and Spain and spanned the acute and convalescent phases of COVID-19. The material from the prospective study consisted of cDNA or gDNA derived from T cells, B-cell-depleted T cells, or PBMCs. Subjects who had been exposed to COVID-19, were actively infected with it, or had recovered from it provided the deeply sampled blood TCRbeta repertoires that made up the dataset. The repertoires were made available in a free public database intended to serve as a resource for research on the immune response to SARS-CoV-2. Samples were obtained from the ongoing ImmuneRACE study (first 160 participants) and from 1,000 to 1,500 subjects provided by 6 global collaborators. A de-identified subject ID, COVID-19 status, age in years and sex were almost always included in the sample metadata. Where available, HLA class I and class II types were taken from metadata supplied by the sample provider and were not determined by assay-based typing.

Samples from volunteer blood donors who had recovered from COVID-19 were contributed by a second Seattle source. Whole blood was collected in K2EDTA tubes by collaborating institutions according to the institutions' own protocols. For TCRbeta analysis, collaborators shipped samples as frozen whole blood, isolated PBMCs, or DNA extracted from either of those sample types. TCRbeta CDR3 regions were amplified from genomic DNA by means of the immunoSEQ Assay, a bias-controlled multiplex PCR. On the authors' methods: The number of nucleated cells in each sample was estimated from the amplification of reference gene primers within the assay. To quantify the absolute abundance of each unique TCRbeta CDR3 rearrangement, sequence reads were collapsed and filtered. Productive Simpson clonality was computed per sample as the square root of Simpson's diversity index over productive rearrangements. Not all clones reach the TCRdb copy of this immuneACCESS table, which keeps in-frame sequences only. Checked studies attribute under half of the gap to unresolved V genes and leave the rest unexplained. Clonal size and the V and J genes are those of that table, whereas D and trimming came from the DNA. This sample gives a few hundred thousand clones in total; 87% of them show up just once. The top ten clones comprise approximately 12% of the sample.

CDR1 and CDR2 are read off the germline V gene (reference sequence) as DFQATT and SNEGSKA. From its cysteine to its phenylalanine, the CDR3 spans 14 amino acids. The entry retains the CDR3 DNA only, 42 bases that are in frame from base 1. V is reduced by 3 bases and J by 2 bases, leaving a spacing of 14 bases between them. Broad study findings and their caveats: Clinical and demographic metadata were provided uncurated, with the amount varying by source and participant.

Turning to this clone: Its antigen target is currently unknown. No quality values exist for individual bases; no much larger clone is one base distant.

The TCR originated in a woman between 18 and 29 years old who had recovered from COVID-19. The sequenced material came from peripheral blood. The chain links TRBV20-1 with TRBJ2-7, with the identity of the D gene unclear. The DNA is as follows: TGCAGTGCTAGTTCTTCAGCGTACGCCTACGAGCAGTACTTC. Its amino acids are CSASSSAYAYEQYF.